The 21 T cell receptor beta chains below come from one sample, sequenced in a study of blood T cell repertoires in COVID-19. Generated by immunoSEQ multiplex PCR, the TCRdb table keeps only in-frame clones and is missing some. Among under 200,000 clones listed, approximately 90% were seen once. The source material was PBMCs or T cells enriched from blood (not recorded which). Every receptor here comes from a woman aged 50 to 60 who had recovered from COVID-19.

V and J are TRBV27 and TRBJ1-2; maybe TRBD1 (6 bases). V dropped 4 bases and J dropped 4 bases, with 10 bases sitting between them. The CDR3 totals 13 residues. Germline V lookup: CDR1 MNHEY, CDR2 SMNVEV (reference sequence). The CDR3 loop reads CASSSGHSYGYTF. The CDR3 DNA is TGTGCCAGCAGTTCGGGACACAGCTATGGCTACACCTTC.

The rearrangement joins TRBV6-8 to TRBJ2-5; 10 bases line up with TRBD1. The CDR3 contains 14 residues. Germline-derived CDR1 and CDR2 are MNHGY and SAAAGT. V shed 8 bases, J shed 4 bases, and the junction held 7 bases outside the gene matches. Here the CDR3 DNA reads TGTGCCAGCCTGAGGACAGGGGGACCAGAGACCCAGTACTTC. As protein: CASLRTGGPETQYF.

As to this clone: Other nucleotide sequences from this sample produce the same CDR3. The chain is built from TRBV6-5 and TRBJ1-1; perhaps TRBD1 as D (5 bases). Germline CDR1 MNHEY, CDR2 SVGAGI. CDR3 length: 14 residues. The V and J ends lost 3 bases and 2 bases respectively, with 10 bases between them. The CDR3 is CASSYSRVNTEAFF. CDR3 nucleotides: TGTGCCAGCAGTTATTCCAGGGTAAACACTGAAGCTTTCTTT.

The chain carries TRBV7-3 and TRBJ1-1; D is unresolved. The CDR3 spans 13 residues. Germline CDR1 reads SGHTA; CDR2 reads FQGTGA. V was trimmed by 8 bases and J by 0 bases, leaving 10 bases between them. The CDR3 loop is CASALAMNTEAFF. The CDR3 DNA sequence: TGTGCCAGCGCCTTAGCAATGAACACTGAAGCTTTCTTT. The full variable domain, completed using reference TRBV7-3 and TRBJ1-1, is GAGVSQTPSNKVTEKGKYVELRCDPISGHTALYWYRQSLGQGPEFLIYFQGTGAADDSGLPNDRFFAVRPEGSVSTLKIQRTERGDSAVYLCASALAMNTEAFFGQGTRLTVV.

The chain has TRBV4-3 and TRBJ1-1; TRBD1 might be the D (5 bases). Germline CDR1 is LGHNA and CDR2 is YSLEER. This CDR3 spans 14 amino acids. Between the trimmed V and J ends, which lost 0 bases and 4 bases, there was a span of 9 bases. The CDR3 region has the DNA TGCGCCAGCAGCCAAGATGCAGGGCTCACTGAAGCTTTCTTT. This translates into CASSQDAGLTEAFF.

The chain uses TRBV9 and TRBJ2-3, with D uncertain. CDR3 length equals 13 residues. V lost 6 bases, J lost 4 bases, and 12 bases lay in between. Per the germline V gene, CDR1 is SGDLS and CDR2 is YYNGEE. The CDR3: CASTRESPDTQYF. The CDR3 DNA follows: TGTGCCAGCACCCGAGAATCCCCAGATACGCAGTATTTT.

The chain has TRBV14 and TRBJ1-1; TRBD1 matches at 7 bases. V trimming: 8 bases; J trimming: 5 bases; junction bases outside the gene matches: 8. This CDR3 is built from 13 residues. The V gene's germline CDR1 is SGHDN and CDR2 FVKESK. The chain's CDR3 is CASASDRVTEAFF. The CDR3 coding sequence is TGTGCCAGCGCGAGCGACAGGGTGACTGAAGCTTTCTTT.

The CDR3 spells CASSYSSQGYTEAFF. As DNA, the CDR3 is TGTGCCAGCAGTTACTCGAGCCAGGGGTACACTGAAGCTTTCTTT. The chain employs TRBV6-5 and TRBJ1-1; a possible D gene is TRBD1 (6 bases). Germline V gene sequence: CDR1 MNHEY, CDR2 SVGAGI. The CDR3 sequence is 15 residues long. Trimming took off 0 bases at V and 3 bases at J, with 11 bases between the two ends.

As DNA, the CDR3 is TGTGCCAGCAGTGAAACGTCTCCGGCGGGTCAGCCCCAGCATTTT. It is translated as CASSETSPAGQPQHF. The chain employs TRBV2 and TRBJ1-5; D gene ambiguous. The V and J ends lost 2 bases and 6 bases respectively, with 14 bases between them. CDR3 length: 15 residues. Germline loops: CDR1 SNHLY, CDR2 FYNNEI. Combining the CDR3 with reference TRBV2 and TRBJ1-5 gives the whole variable domain EPEVTQTPSHQVTQMGQEVILRCVPISNHLYFYWYRQILGQKVEFLVSFYNNEISEKSEIFDDQFSVERPDGSNFTLKIRSTKLEDSAMYFCASSETSPAGQPQHFGDGTRLSIL.

The genes are TRBV24-1 and TRBJ2-1; possible D gene TRBD1, 8 bases. The germline V gene encodes CDR1 KGHDR and CDR2 SFDVKD. V was pared by 5 bases and J by 6 bases, with 19 bases between. The CDR3 spans 16 residues. CDR3 sequence reads: CATSASTGEGSNEQFF. The CDR3 nucleotides are TGTGCCACCAGTGCCTCGACAGGGGAGGGGAGCAATGAGCAGTTCTTC.

As concerns this clone: This specimen includes other DNA sequences encoding the same CDR3. The chain employs TRBV30 and TRBJ2-6, with 9 nucleotides matching TRBD1. The V segment lost 8 bases and the J segment 2 bases; nucleotides outside the gene matches: 1. From germline, CDR1 is GTSNPN and CDR2 SVGIG (reference sequence). CDR3 length: 13 residues. CDR3 region: CAGDRAGANVLTF. The CDR3 DNA reads as TGTGCCGGGGACAGGGCTGGGGCCAACGTCCTGACTTTC.

V and J are TRBV30 and TRBJ2-2; D is unresolved. Trimming removed 2 bases at V and 0 bases at J, with 7 bases between. Germline V gene data show CDR1 as GTSNPN and CDR2 as SVGIG (reference sequence). The CDR3 contains 14 residues. CDR3 sequence reads: CAWSTTPNTGELFF. The CDR3 nucleotides read TGTGCCTGGAGTACCACACCGAACACCGGGGAGCTGTTTTTT.

Only one count was recorded for this clone. The chain has TRBV4-2 and TRBJ2-7; 7 bases agree with TRBD1. This CDR3 spans 15 amino acids. The V and J ends lost 1 base and 0 bases, in that order; junction bases with no gene match: 3. Germline CDR1 is LGHNA and CDR2 is YNFKEQ. DNA of the CDR3: TGTGCCAGCAGCCAAGCTTGGGACAGCTCCTACGAGCAGTACTTC. It yields the protein CASSQAWDSSYEQYF.

This sequence joins TRBV5-4 and TRBJ2-3; TRBD2 agrees at 7 bases. CDR1 is SGHNT and CDR2 is YYREEE in the germline V gene (reference sequence). Germline trimming cut 6 bases from V and 2 bases from J; bases unmatched to any gene: 9. The CDR3 loop spans 15 amino acids. The CDR3 sequence: CASTPAGENTDTQYF. Written as DNA, the CDR3 is TGTGCCAGCACCCCTGCGGGGGAAAACACAGATACGCAGTATTTT.

V and J are TRBV11-3 and TRBJ2-3; tentative D call: TRBD2 (5 bases). V lost 3 bases, J lost 5 bases, and 12 bases lay in between. Germline V gene lookup returns CDR1 SGHNT and CDR2 YENEEA. The CDR3 extends over 14 amino acids. CDR3 sequence reads: CASSFQPGRDTQYF. The CDR3, as DNA: TGTGCCAGCAGCTTCCAGCCGGGAAGAGATACGCAGTATTTT.

The chain is built from TRBV3-1 (or the pseudogene TRBV3-2) and TRBJ1-5; D unclear. The V end was cut by 4 bases, the J end by 1 base, with 8 bases between. There are 14 residues in the CDR3. Per germline, CDR1 LGHDT and CDR2 YNNKEL (reference sequence). The CDR3 sequence is CASSPSVSNQPQHF. The CDR3 DNA follows: TGTGCCAGCAGCCCCTCGGTCAGCAATCAGCCCCAGCATTTT.

This clone showed up just once. The chain joins TRBV30 to TRBJ1-2; maybe TRBD1 (5 bases). The CDR3 is made up of 13 amino acids. Deletions cut 2 bases from V and 6 bases from J, with 13 bases between. Germline V gene sequence: CDR1 GTSNPN, CDR2 SVGIG (reference sequence). This CDR3 is CAWSRLGGNGYTF. CDR3 bases: TGTGCCTGGAGTAGGTTGGGGGGGAATGGCTACACCTTC.

The gene calls are TRBV15 and TRBJ2-1; TRBD1 is a possible D gene (6 bases). The V end lost 0 bases, the J end lost 10 bases, and 19 bases lay between the germline ends. CDR1 is LNHNV, CDR2 YYDKDF, per germline (reference sequence). The CDR3 spans 16 residues. DNA of the CDR3: TGTGCCACCAGCAGAGATCCGAGGGGGAGATTAGAGGAGCAGTTCTTC. Amino acid sequence: CATSRDPRGRLEEQFF.

V gene TRBV24-1 combines with J gene TRBJ2-1, with 7 bases fitting TRBD1. Germline lookup yields CDR1 KGHDR and CDR2 SFDVKD. The CDR3 has 15 amino acids. V trimming: 1 base; J trimming: 4 bases; junction bases outside the gene matches: 3. For the CDR3, the DNA is TGTGCCACCAGTGATTTAGGACAGGATTACAATGAGCAGTTCTTC. Amino acid sequence: CATSDLGQDYNEQFF.

The chain has TRBV2 and TRBJ1-5, with D maybe TRBD1 (6 bases). CDR3 length: 15 amino acids. Germline V gene sequence: CDR1 SNHLY, CDR2 FYNNEI. Trimming took 6 bases from V and 4 from J, leaving 16 bases between them. The CDR3: CASRGAGTPNQPQHF. The DNA of the CDR3 is TGTGCCAGCAGGGGGGCCGGGACACCTAATCAGCCCCAGCATTTT.

V is TRBV29-1 and J is TRBJ2-3; 7 nucleotides align to TRBD2. From germline, CDR1 is SQVTM and CDR2 ANQGSEA. Unmatched junction bases numbered 8, after V lost 6 bases and J lost 2 bases. The CDR3 is 14 residues long. The CDR3 spells CSVRWGGYTDTQYF. In DNA form, the CDR3 reads TGCAGCGTGAGGTGGGGGGGGTACACAGATACGCAGTATTTT.